This T cell receptor (beta chain) was documented in a study of blood T cell repertoires in COVID-19 (dated by TCRdb to about 2020). With respect to the entire study: Collaborator samples came from the United States, Italy and Spain and covered acute and convalescent phases of COVID-19. The material from the prospective study consisted of cDNA or gDNA derived from T cells, B-cell-depleted T cells, or PBMCs. Deeply sampled blood TCRbeta repertoires from subjects exposed to, actively infected with, or recovered from COVID-19 were included in the dataset. The repertoires were released in a freely available public database intended as a resource for research on the immune response to SARS-CoV-2. The samples were drawn from the first 160 participants of the ongoing ImmuneRACE study and from over a thousand subjects provided by 6 global collaborators. Nearly every sample came with metadata listing a de-identified subject ID, COVID-19 status, age in years and sex. HLA class I and class II types, where available, came from metadata supplied by the sample provider rather than from assay-based typing. Study-level results and caveats: How much clinical and demographic metadata was included differed by source and by participant, and the metadata was provided uncurated.

From the cysteine through the phenylalanine, the CDR3 covers 15 amino acids. Only the CDR3 DNA is retained, 45 bases long and in frame from the first base. The V end gives up 1 base and the J end 7 bases, leaving 5 bases in the junction not matched to a gene. CDR1 and CDR2, per the germline V gene, are SGHVS and FQNEAQ. The immunoSEQ Assay, a bias-controlled multiplex PCR, was used to amplify TCRbeta CDR3 regions from genomic DNA. On the authors' methods: Nucleated cell counts per sample were estimated from amplification of reference gene primers within the assay. To quantify the absolute abundance of each unique TCRbeta CDR3 rearrangement, sequence reads were collapsed and filtered. For each sample, productive Simpson clonality was calculated by taking the square root of Simpson's diversity index across productive rearrangements. What TCRdb holds here is the immuneACCESS table cut down to in-frame rearrangements. Part of the clones is not present; checked against another copy, under half of the missing clones reflect an unresolved V gene, and the others are unexplained. The D gene and trimming were derived from the DNA, and the V and J assignments and clone size from that table. The sample table contains 150,000 or so clones; only one count was recorded for about 93% of them. In total, the top ten clones hold roughly 4.5% of the sample.

Collaborating institutions collected whole blood in K2EDTA tubes following their own protocols. For TCRbeta analysis, collaborators shipped samples in one of three forms: frozen whole blood, isolated PBMCs, or DNA extracted from either of those sample types. About this clone itself: No cognate antigen has been identified for it. Per-base qualities were not stored, and no clone one base away is much larger.

The sequence was obtained from a woman in her 50s with acute or convalescent COVID-19. Sequences were obtained from peripheral blood. The chain couples TRBV7-8 to TRBJ1-1; 11 of the junction bases match TRBD1. DNA sequence: TGTGCCAGCAGCTTAGGTGCCGGGACAGGGGGTGAAGCTTTCTTT. It specifies CASSLGAGTGGEAFF.